This TCR beta chain was identified during a study of PD-1 blockade in mismatch repair-deficient tumors. Mismatch repair deficiency was confirmed in all patients, by PCR or immunohistochemistry. A few pembrolizumab responders had their TCRs sequenced. The assay was immunoSEQ multiplex PCR, and TCRdb's table has in-frame clones only and misses some. The table includes roughly 120,000 clones, roughly 80% detected once. The sample in question was peripheral blood, obtained roughly 13 months after starting pembrolizumab. The TCR was taken from an adult with mismatch repair-deficient cancer.

CDR3 in amino acids: CASSSGRGTEAFF. For the CDR3, the DNA is TGTGCCAGCAGCTCGGGACGTGGGACTGAAGCTTTCTTT. The J gene is TRBJ1-1, the V gene TRBV7-8; TRBD1 might be the D (5 bases). V gave up 4 bases and J gave up 5 bases, with 11 bases separating them. Germline V CDR1 and CDR2: SGHVS, FQNEAQ. This CDR3 is 13 amino acids long.